This T cell receptor (beta chain) came from a study of T cell responses to AZD1222 COVID-19 vaccine. Study-wide points: Targets within unmutated variant regions were reportedly found for nearly half of spike-specific TCRs.

The CDR3 consists of 16 residues. J was trimmed by 2 bases and V by 0 bases; bases with no gene match: 6. Germline CDR1 is SGHRS and CDR2 is YFSETQ. Turning to this clone: Its target is unknown.

Assay: immunoSEQ multiplex PCR; the TCRdb copy retains only in-frame clones and omits some. The sample records more than 150,000 clones, 87% being singletons. Samples with a second dose at about 4 or about 12 weeks were pooled together. This clonotype originated in an adult who received the AZD1222 COVID-19 vaccine. Sample: peripheral blood, taken 28 days after the second AZD1222 dose. The chain is built from TRBV5-1 and TRBJ2-3, with 7 bases that match TRBD2. CDR3 nucleotide sequence: TGCGCCAGCAGCTTGGATTCTAGCGGATCCACAGATACGCAGTATTTT. Protein product: CASSLDSSGSTDTQYF. The complete variable domain, with remaining parts taken from reference TRBV5-1 and TRBJ2-3, reads KAGVTQTPRYLIKTRGQQVTLSCSPISGHRSVSWYQQTPGQGLQFLFEYFSETQRNKGNFPGRFSGRQFSNSRSEMNVSTLELGDSALYLCASSLDSSGSTDTQYFGPGTRLTVL.